These 7 T cell receptor beta chains were sequenced from one sample in a study of cytotoxic CD8 clonotypes in ibrutinib-treated CLL. Libraries were prepared by immunoSEQ multiplex PCR; TCRdb keeps only in-frame clonotypes and omits some of them. This sample has about 270,000 clones, with approximately 79% found just once. The specimen was PBMCs, collected at disease progression, from a patient treated with ibrutinib. These TCRs come from a human donor with chronic lymphocytic leukemia.

J is TRBJ1-2 and V is TRBV4-1, with D possibly being TRBD1 (6 bases). Germline CDR1 and CDR2: MGHRA and YSYEKL. The CDR3 length is 14 residues. V dropped 3 bases and J dropped 2 bases, with 10 bases sitting between them. The CDR3 loop is CASSQVDRNYGYTF. DNA for the CDR3: TGCGCCAGCAGCCAGGTCGACAGGAACTATGGCTACACCTTC.

The chain recombines TRBV7-9 with TRBJ2-3, with D hard to call. The CDR3 runs to 14 residues. The V and J ends lost 1 base and 14 bases respectively, with 19 bases between them. Germline V gene sequence: CDR1 SEHNR, CDR2 FQNEAQ (reference sequence). DNA of the CDR3: TGTGCCAGCAGCTTAGATGTCCCTCGGCCAAACCCGTATTTT. Translated: CASSLDVPRPNPYF. Full variable domain (outside the CDR3, taken from reference TRBV7-9 and TRBJ2-3): DTGVSQNPRHKITKRGQNVTFRCDPISEHNRLYWYRQTLGQGPEFLTYFQNEAQLEKSRLLSDRFSAERPKGSFSTLEIQRTEQGDSAMYLCASSLDVPRPNPYFGPGTRLTVL.

The chain has TRBV6-1 and TRBJ1-3; D is undetermined. CDR1 is MNHNS and CDR2 is SASEGT in the germline V gene. The CDR3 length is 15 residues. V was pared by 3 bases and J by 0 bases, with 9 bases between. The CDR3 spells CASSDPARSGNTIYF. The CDR3, as DNA: TGTGCCAGCAGTGACCCCGCTCGCTCTGGAAACACCATATATTTT.

CDR3 residues: CASSPPSGANVLTF. As DNA, the CDR3 is TGTGCCAGCAGCCCCCCCTCTGGGGCCAACGTCCTGACTTTC. J is TRBJ2-6 and V is TRBV11-2; D uncertain. The CDR3 runs to 14 residues. Looked up from germline, CDR1 is SGHAT and CDR2 is FQNNGV. V dropped 5 bases and J dropped 0 bases, with 5 bases sitting between them.

This clone was seen once. The V call is TRBV19, the J call TRBJ1-6; no definite D call. Germline V gene data show CDR1 as LNHDA and CDR2 as SQIVND (reference sequence). V lost 7 bases to trimming and J lost 4 bases, with 11 bases between them. This CDR3 has 14 residues. CDR3 DNA: TGTGCCAGTAACCGGCCAGCATATAATTCACCCCTCCACTTT. It yields the protein CASNRPAYNSPLHF. Complete variable domain (other parts from reference TRBV19 and TRBJ1-6): DGGITQSPKYLFRKEGQNVTLSCEQNLNHDAMYWYRQDPGQGLRLIYYSQIVNDFQKGDIAEGYSVSREKKESFPLTVTSAQKNPTAFYLCASNRPAYNSPLHFGNGTRLTVT.

The chain has TRBV18 and TRBJ1-5; possibly TRBD1 for D (5 bases). Between the trimmed V and J ends, which lost 3 bases and 8 bases, there was a span of 17 bases. CDR3 size: 15 residues. Germline lookup yields CDR1 KGHSH and CDR2 LQKENI. The CDR3 region is CASSPAQQVGKPQHF. The CDR3 DNA sequence: TGTGCCAGCTCACCGGCTCAACAGGTCGGCAAGCCCCAGCATTTT.

This sequence joins TRBV11-2 and TRBJ2-1; 10 bases map to TRBD2. The CDR3 sequence is 14 residues long. The V segment lost 4 bases and the J segment 8 bases; nucleotides outside the gene matches: 5. CDR1 SGHAT and CDR2 FQNNGV come from the germline V gene. The CDR3 sequence: CASSSRTSGHEQFF. In nucleotides, the CDR3 is TGTGCCAGCAGCTCAAGGACTAGCGGCCATGAGCAGTTCTTC.